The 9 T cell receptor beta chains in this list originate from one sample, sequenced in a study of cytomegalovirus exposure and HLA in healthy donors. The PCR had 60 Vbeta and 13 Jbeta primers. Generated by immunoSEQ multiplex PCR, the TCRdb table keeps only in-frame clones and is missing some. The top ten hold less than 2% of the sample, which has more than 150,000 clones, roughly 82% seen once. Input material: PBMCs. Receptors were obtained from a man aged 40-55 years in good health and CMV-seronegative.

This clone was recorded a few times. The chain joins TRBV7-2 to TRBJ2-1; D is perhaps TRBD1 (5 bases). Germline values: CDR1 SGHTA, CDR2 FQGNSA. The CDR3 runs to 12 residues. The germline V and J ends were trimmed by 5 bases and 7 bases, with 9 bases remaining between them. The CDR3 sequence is CASSPDRNEQFF. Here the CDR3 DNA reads TGTGCCAGCAGCCCAGACAGAAATGAGCAGTTCTTC. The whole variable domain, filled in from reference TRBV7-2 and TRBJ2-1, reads GAGVSQSPSNKVTEKGKDVELRCDPISGHTALYWYRQSLGQGLEFLIYFQGNSAPDKSGLPSDRFSAERTGGSVSTLTIQRTQQEDSAVYLCASSPDRNEQFFGPGTRLTVL.

As DNA, the CDR3 is TGTGCCAGTAGTATCTACAGGGACTCCTACGAGCAGTACTTC. It specifies CASSIYRDSYEQYF. The chain carries TRBV19 and TRBJ2-7, with a weak D call TRBD1 (6 bases). V lost 3 bases and J 0 bases, leaving 9 bases between the germline ends. Germline CDR1 and CDR2: LNHDA and SQIVND (reference sequence). This CDR3 has 14 residues.

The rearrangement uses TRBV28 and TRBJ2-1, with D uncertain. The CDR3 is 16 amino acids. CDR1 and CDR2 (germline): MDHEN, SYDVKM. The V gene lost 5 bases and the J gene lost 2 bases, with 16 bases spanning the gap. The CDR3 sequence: CASSPTALPTYNEQFF. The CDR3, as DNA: TGTGCCAGCAGTCCTACAGCACTCCCAACCTACAATGAGCAGTTCTTC. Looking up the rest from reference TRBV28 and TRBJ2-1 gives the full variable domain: DVKVTQSSRYLVKRTGEKVFLECVQDMDHENMFWYRQDPGLGLRLIYFSYDVKMKEKGDIPEGYSVSREKKERFSLILESASTNQTSMYLCASSPTALPTYNEQFFGPGTRLTVL.

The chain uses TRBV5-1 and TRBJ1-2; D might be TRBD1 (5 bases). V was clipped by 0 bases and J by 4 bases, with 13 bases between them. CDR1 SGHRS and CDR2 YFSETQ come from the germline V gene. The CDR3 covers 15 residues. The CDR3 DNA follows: TGCGCCAGCAGCTTGGCTTACCAGGGTCCCTATGGCTACACCTTC. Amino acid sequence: CASSLAYQGPYGYTF.

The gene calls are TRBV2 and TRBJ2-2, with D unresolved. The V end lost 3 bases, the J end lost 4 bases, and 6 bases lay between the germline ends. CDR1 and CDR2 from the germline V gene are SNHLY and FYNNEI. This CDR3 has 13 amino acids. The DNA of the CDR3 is TGTGCCAGCAGTGAGGTCGGCACCGGGGAGCTGTTTTTT. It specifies CASSEVGTGELFF. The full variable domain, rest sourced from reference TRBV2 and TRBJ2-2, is EPEVTQTPSHQVTQMGQEVILRCVPISNHLYFYWYRQILGQKVEFLVSFYNNEISEKSEIFDDQFSVERPDGSNFTLKIRSTKLEDSAMYFCASSEVGTGELFFGEGSRLTVL.

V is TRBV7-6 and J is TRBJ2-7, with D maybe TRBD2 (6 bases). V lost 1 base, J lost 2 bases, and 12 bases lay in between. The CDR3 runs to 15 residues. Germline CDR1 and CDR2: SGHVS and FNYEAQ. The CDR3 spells CASSLGPGATYEQYF. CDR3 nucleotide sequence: TGTGCCAGCAGCTTAGGGCCGGGAGCCACCTACGAGCAGTACTTC.

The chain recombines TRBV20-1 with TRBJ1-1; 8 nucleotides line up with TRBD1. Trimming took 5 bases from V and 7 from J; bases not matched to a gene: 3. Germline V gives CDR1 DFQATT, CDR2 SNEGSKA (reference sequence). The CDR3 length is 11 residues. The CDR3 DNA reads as TGCAGTGCTCTGGACAGGGTTGAAGCTTTCTTT. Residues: CSALDRVEAFF.

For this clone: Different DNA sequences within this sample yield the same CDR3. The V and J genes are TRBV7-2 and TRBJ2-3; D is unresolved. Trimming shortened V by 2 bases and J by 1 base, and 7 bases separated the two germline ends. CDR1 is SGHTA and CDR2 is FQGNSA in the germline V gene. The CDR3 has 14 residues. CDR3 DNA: TGTGCCAGCAGCTTATCTGCGGGCACAGATACGCAGTATTTT. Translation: CASSLSAGTDTQYF.

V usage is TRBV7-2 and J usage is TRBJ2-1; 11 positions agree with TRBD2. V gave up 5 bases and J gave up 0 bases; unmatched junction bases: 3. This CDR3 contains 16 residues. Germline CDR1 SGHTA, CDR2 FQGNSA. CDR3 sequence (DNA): TGTGCCAGCAGCGCTAGCGGGGGGCCCTCCTACAATGAGCAGTTCTTC. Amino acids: CASSASGGPSYNEQFF.